Listed below are T cell receptor beta chains from one sample, sequenced in a study of blood T cell repertoires in COVID-19. Profiled with immunoSEQ multiplex PCR; TCRdb holds only in-frame clones, not every one. The sample shows roughly 68,000 clones, around nine tenths of them seen only once. The sequenced sample was peripheral blood. Receptor source: a man aged 50 to 59 with active COVID-19. The CDR3 runs from the conserved cysteine through the conserved F or W. A D gene is named only where the DNA matches it firmly. Size tells how often a clone was seen (once, few, many) or the class of an expanded clone, and some rows leave it out.

size	D	V	J	DNA	CDR3
NA	TRBD1	TRBV27	TRBJ2-7	TGTGCCAGCAGTCTGGGGCAAGCGGGACAGGGGTCCAATTACGAGCAGTACTTC	CASSLGQAGQGSNYEQYF
NA	NA	TRBV15	TRBJ2-7	TGTGCCACCAGCAGAGATCTTCGGGTGACCCCCTACGAGCAGTACTTC	CATSRDLRVTPYEQYF
few	NA	TRBV20-1	TRBJ1-1	TGCAGGTCGTTCGGCACTGAAGCTTTCTTT	CRSFGTEAFF
NA	NA	TRBV4-3	TRBJ1-2	TGCGCCAGCAGCCAAGATAGGTCCGGAGTCTATGGCTACACCTTC	CASSQDRSGVYGYTF
NA	NA	TRBV4-2	TRBJ2-7	TGTGCCAGCAGCCAAGAAAGACTGTCCTACGAGCAGTACTTC	CASSQERLSYEQYF
NA	NA	TRBV5-6	TRBJ1-6	TGTGCCAGCAGCTTGGTCGGAGGGGTTGGTTCACCCCTCCACTTT	CASSLVGGVGSPLHF
NA	NA	TRBV19	TRBJ1-2	TGTGCCAGTCGCCCCCAGGGTCAAGGCTACACCTTC	CASRPQGQGYTF
once	NA	TRBV7-3	TRBJ2-1	TGTGCCAGCAGCTTAAGGTACGGGCGGGATGAGCAGTTCTTC	CASSLRYGRDEQFF
NA	NA	TRBV6-2/TRBV6-3	TRBJ1-2	TGTGCCAGCAGCCTGGGAGCTAACTATGGCTACACCTTC	CASSLGANYGYTF
NA	NA	TRBV10-3	TRBJ2-5	TGTGCCATCTGTCCAGGAGGGGAGACCCAGTACTTC	CAICPGGETQYF
NA	NA	TRBV27	TRBJ2-5	TGTGCCAGCAGCCCAAACCTGGCACGGGGGAAAGAGACCCAGTACTTC	CASSPNLARGKETQYF
once	TRBD1	TRBV5-1	TRBJ2-1	TGCGCCAGCAGAAGAGGGACAGGCTCCTACAATGAGCAGTTCTTC	CASRRGTGSYNEQFF
NA	NA	TRBV4-3	TRBJ1-1	TGCGCCAGCAGCCAGGCTGGGAGGAAAACAGGTGAAGCTTTCTTT	CASSQAGRKTGEAFF
NA	TRBD1	TRBV28	TRBJ1-2	TGTGCCAGGACAGGGGGCGCTAACTATGGCTACACCTTC	CARTGGANYGYTF
NA	TRBD2	TRBV7-2	TRBJ2-1	TGTGCCAGCAGCTTACCGGGACTAGCGGGAGGGCGGGCTGAGCAGTTCTTC	CASSLPGLAGGRAEQFF
NA	NA	TRBV4-3	TRBJ2-1	TGCGCCAGCAGCCAAGACATGAAAGGGGTGGGTTACAATGAGCAGTTCTTC	CASSQDMKGVGYNEQFF
NA	NA	TRBV28	TRBJ1-2	TGTGCCAGCAGTTTCAATGGCTACACCTTC	CASSFNGYTF
few	NA	TRBV11-2	TRBJ2-1	TGTGCCAGCAGCTTAGATTTCGGACAAGGAGAGCAGTTCTTC	CASSLDFGQGEQFF
NA	TRBD2	TRBV7-9	TRBJ2-2	TGTGCCAGCAGCTTGGGACTAGCTAACACCGGGGAGCTGTTTTTT	CASSLGLANTGELFF
NA	TRBD1	TRBV18	TRBJ1-1	TGTGCCAGCTCACCCGGGACAGCGATTATGAACACTGAAGCTTTCTTT	CASSPGTAIMNTEAFF
NA	NA	TRBV11-2	TRBJ2-1	TGTGCCAGCAGGAAAGCGGCTAATGAGCAGTTCTTC	CASRKAANEQFF
NA	TRBD2	TRBV19	TRBJ2-2	TGTGCCAGTAGGGGACTAGCGCCGAACACCGGGGAGCTGTTTTTT	CASRGLAPNTGELFF
NA	TRBD1	TRBV5-4	TRBJ1-1	TGTGCCAGCAGCCCTCCGGGACAGGGAATGGGCACTGAAGCTTTCTTT	CASSPPGQGMGTEAFF
NA	NA	TRBV28	TRBJ1-2	TGTGCCAGCAGTTCCAGGGGTTCGTTTGAAGGCTACACCTTC	CASSSRGSFEGYTF
NA	NA	TRBV6-5	TRBJ1-5	TGTGCCAGCAGTTACCTCAGGGGTCAGCCCCAGCATTTT	CASSYLRGQPQHF
once	TRBD2	TRBV27	TRBJ2-5	TGTGCCAGCAGTTTAGAGCGGGGGGGCAGCCAGTACTTC	CASSLERGGSQYF
NA	NA	TRBV6-6	TRBJ2-5	TGTGCCAGCAGCTCCCTGGCGGGGTGGGAGACCCAGTACTTC	CASSSLAGWETQYF
NA	NA	TRBV6-5	TRBJ2-7	TGTGCCAGCAGTTTCTCGAGTGCGGGGACCTACGAGCAGTACTTC	CASSFSSAGTYEQYF
NA	TRBD1	TRBV19	TRBJ2-7	TGTGCCAGTAGTACTCCGGGACAGGAGTACGAGCAGTACTTC	CASSTPGQEYEQYF
NA	TRBD2	TRBV30	TRBJ2-5	TGTGCCTGGAGTACTTGGACTAGCGGGAGAGAGACCCAGTACTTC	CAWSTWTSGRETQYF
NA	NA	TRBV18	TRBJ2-5	TGTGCCAGCACCAGGGGTCACCAAGAGACCCAGTACTTC	CASTRGHQETQYF
NA	NA	TRBV5-1	TRBJ2-7	TGCGCCAGCAGCATTCAGGGGAGAGGCGACGAGCAGTACTTC	CASSIQGRGDEQYF
few	TRBD2	TRBV11-2	TRBJ2-1	TGTGCCAGCTCTCGGGGGGTTCGGAATGAGCAGTTCTTC	CASSRGVRNEQFF
NA	NA	TRBV27	TRBJ2-3	TGTGCCAGCAGTTTGGGGAGGGGGGATACGCAGTATTTT	CASSLGRGDTQYF
NA	NA	TRBV4-1	TRBJ2-2	TGCGCCAGCAGCCTGCCCATCAGGAGGACCGGGGAGCTGTTTTTT	CASSLPIRRTGELFF
NA	TRBD1	TRBV6-5	TRBJ2-1	TGTGCCAGCAGTAATCCGGGACAGGGGGCGAGTGAGCAGTTCTTC	CASSNPGQGASEQFF
NA	NA	TRBV5-8	TRBJ2-1	TGTGCCAGCAGCTTTTCCAGATACAATGAGCAGTTCTTC	CASSFSRYNEQFF